This T cell receptor beta chain was identified during a study of blood T cell repertoires in COVID-19. Study-wide background: Acute-phase and convalescent COVID-19 samples originated in the United States, Italy and Spain. T cells, B-cell-depleted T cells, or PBMCs provided the cDNA or gDNA that served as material.

Original processing notes: For nucleated cells, counts were estimated from reference gene primer amplification. The table came from immunoSEQ multiplex PCR; TCRdb's copy has only in-frame clones and leaves some out. That table supplies the V and J calls and clone size; D and trimming were determined from the DNA. In the table there are about 180,000 clones, almost 80% of which are singletons. The V end lost 3 bases, the J end lost 9 bases, and 9 bases lay between the germline ends. CDR1 is MNHNS, CDR2 SASEGT, per germline. This CDR3 region has 12 residues. The chain has TRBV6-1 and TRBJ1-5; D remains ambiguous. The sample consisted of peripheral blood. This sequence was found in a woman aged 65 to 85 with acute or convalescent COVID-19. The CDR3 spells CASSERNGPQHF. CDR3 nucleotides: TGTGCCAGCAGTGAGAGGAACGGGCCCCAGCATTTT.